The 2 T cell receptor beta chains below come from one sample, sequenced in a study of human T cells and chemical hapten exposure. Time point indicated: pre-sensitization, week 0. Regarding treatment: therapeutic diphenylcyclopropenone sensitization with weekly scalp DPC. TCRdb ran MiXCR on the RACE reads and lists one entry per CDR3 protein. The repertoire holds over 300,000 distinct CDR3 sequences, with 4.5% to 6% as singletons. Sequenced here: whole blood, sampled in connection with sensitization to the hapten diphenylcyclopropenone (DPC). Source of these receptors: a woman aged 50 to 60 with alopecia areata. Some clones in this sample may be carry-over from other donors' samples.

This clonotype was counted many times. V usage is TRBV4-2 and J usage is TRBJ2-3; D possibly corresponds to TRBD2 (6 bases). The CDR3 runs 17 residues. Germline lookup yields CDR1 LGHNA and CDR2 YNFKEQ. V gave up 3 bases and J gave up 1 base, with 17 bases separating them. The CDR3 loop reads CASSQGTLSLGTDTQYF. CDR3 sequence (DNA): TGTGCCAGCAGCCAGGGGACTCTATCACTCGGCACAGATACGCAGTATTTT.

The gene calls are TRBV7-9 and TRBJ1-6; D gene ambiguous. V lost 5 bases and J 12 bases, leaving 11 bases between the germline ends. This CDR3 spans 12 amino acids. CDR1 SEHNR and CDR2 FQNEAQ come from the germline V gene (reference sequence). The CDR3 nucleotides are TGTGCCAGCAGCACCCCCCAGGAACCCCTCCACTTT. It codes for CASSTPQEPLHF.